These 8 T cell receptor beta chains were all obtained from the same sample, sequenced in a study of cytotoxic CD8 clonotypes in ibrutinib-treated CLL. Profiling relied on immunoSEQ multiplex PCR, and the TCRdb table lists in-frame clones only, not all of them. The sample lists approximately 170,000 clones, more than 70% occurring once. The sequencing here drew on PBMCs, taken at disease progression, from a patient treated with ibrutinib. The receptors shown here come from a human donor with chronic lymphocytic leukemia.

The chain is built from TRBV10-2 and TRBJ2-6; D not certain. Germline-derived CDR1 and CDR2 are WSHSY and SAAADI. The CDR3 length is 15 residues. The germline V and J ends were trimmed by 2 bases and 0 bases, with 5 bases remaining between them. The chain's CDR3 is CASSEASSGANVLTF. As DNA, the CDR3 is TGCGCCAGCAGTGAGGCGAGCTCTGGGGCCAACGTCCTGACTTTC.

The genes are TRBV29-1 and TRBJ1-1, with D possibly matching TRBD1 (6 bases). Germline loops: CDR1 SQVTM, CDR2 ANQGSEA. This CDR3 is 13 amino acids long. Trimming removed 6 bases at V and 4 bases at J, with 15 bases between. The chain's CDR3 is CSVHREEGTEAFF. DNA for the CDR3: TGCAGCGTCCACAGGGAGGAGGGCACTGAAGCTTTCTTT.

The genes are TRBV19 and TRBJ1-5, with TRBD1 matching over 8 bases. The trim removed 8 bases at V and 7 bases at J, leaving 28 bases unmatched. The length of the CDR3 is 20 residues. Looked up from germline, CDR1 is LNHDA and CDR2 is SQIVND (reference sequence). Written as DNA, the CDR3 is TGTGCCAGTCCCCGAACGACAGGGGATCCGATCCGAATTAACCGGCAGCCCCAGCATTTT. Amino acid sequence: CASPRTTGDPIRINRQPQHF.

The CDR3 sequence: CATTLSRDSGNTIYF. The CDR3 region has the DNA TGTGCCACCACCCTATCCAGGGACTCTGGAAACACCATATATTTT. This chain uses TRBV6-1 with TRBJ1-3; D perhaps matches TRBD1 (5 bases). Germline CDR1 is MNHNS and CDR2 is SASEGT. The CDR3 sequence is 15 residues long. The V gene lost 10 bases and the J gene lost 0 bases, with 16 bases spanning the gap.

CDR3 sequence reads: CASSRGPGPNTEAFF. CDR3 coding DNA: TGCGCCAGCAGCCGGGGGCCAGGGCCTAACACTGAAGCTTTCTTT. This rearrangement joins TRBV4-1 to TRBJ1-1, with D perhaps TRBD1 (6 bases). Looked up from germline, CDR1 is MGHRA and CDR2 is YSYEKL. This CDR3 comprises 15 residues. Trimming shortened V by 4 bases and J by 2 bases, and 14 bases separated the two germline ends.

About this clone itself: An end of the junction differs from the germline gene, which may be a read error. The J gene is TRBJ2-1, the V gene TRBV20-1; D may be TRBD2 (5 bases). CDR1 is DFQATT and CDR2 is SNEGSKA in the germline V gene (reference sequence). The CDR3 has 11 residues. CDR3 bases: TGCAGCGCTAGCACCTACAATGAGCAGTTCTTC. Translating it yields CSASTYNEQFF.

The CDR3 sequence is CASSYAQGNTEAFF. The CDR3 DNA follows: TGTGCCAGCAGTTACGCTCAGGGGAACACTGAAGCTTTCTTT. This chain joins TRBV6-5 and TRBJ1-1, with D possibly TRBD1 on 5 matching bases. CDR3 size: 14 residues. V lost 2 bases, J lost 1 base, and 8 bases lay in between. Germline V lookup: CDR1 MNHEY, CDR2 SVGAGI.

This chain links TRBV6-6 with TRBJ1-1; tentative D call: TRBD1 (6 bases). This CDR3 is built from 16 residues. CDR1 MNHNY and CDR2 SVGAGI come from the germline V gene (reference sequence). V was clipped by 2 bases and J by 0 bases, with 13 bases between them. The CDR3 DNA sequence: TGTGCCAGCAGTTACGGTGGCAGGGGTATGAACACTGAAGCTTTCTTT. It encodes CASSYGGRGMNTEAFF.